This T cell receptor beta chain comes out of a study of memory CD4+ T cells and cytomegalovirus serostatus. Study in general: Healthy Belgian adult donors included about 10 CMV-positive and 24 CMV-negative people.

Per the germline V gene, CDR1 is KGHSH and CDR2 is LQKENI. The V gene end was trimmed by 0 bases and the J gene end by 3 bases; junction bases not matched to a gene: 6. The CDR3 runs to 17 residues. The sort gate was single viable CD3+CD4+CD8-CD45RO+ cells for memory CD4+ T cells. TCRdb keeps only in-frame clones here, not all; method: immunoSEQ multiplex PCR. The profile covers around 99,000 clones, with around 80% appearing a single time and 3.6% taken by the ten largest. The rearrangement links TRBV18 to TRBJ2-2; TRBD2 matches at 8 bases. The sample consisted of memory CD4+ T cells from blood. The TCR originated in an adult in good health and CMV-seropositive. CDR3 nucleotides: TGTGCCAGCTCACCACCGTCGATAGCGGGGTACACCGGGGAGCTGTTTTTT. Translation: CASSPPSIAGYTGELFF.